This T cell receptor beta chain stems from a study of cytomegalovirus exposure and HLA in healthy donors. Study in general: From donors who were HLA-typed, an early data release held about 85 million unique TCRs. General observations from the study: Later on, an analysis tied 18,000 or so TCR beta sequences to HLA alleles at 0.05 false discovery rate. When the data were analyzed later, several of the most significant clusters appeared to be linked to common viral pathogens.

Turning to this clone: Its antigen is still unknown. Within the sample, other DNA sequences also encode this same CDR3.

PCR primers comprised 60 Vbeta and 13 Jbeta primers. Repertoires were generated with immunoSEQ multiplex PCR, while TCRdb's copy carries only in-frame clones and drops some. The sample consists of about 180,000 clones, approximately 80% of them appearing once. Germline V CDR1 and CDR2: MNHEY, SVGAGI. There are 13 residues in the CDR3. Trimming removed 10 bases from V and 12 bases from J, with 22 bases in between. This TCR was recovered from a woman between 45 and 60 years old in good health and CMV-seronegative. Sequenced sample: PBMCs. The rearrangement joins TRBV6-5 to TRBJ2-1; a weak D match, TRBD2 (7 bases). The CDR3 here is CATDPGGAGWQFF. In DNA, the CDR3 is TGTGCCACCGATCCGGGGGGCGCCGGTTGGCAGTTCTTC.